These 7 T cell receptor beta chains came from one sample sequenced in a study of cytomegalovirus exposure and HLA in healthy donors. 13 Jbeta primers and 60 Vbeta primers were used for the PCR. Here immunoSEQ multiplex PCR was the method, and the copy in TCRdb shows in-frame clones only, minus some. The table lists 200,000 or so clones, 70% to 90% of them singletons. Sequencing was carried out using PBMCs. Every receptor here comes from a young woman in good health and CMV-seropositive.

CDR3 bases: TGTGCCAGCAGCAAAGGACAGAGCAATCAGCCCCAGCATTTT. Amino acids: CASSKGQSNQPQHF. J is TRBJ1-5 and V is TRBV21-1; the table's D call TRBD1 went unverified against the DNA. TRBV21-1 is given as a pseudogene. CDR3 size: 14 residues.

This sequence joins TRBV7-9 and TRBJ1-2, with 12 bases identical to TRBD1. The CDR3 runs 14 residues. V dropped 4 bases and J dropped 8; count of bases not matched to a gene: 5. Germline V CDR1 and CDR2: SEHNR, FQNEAQ (reference sequence). The CDR3: CASSWGTGGEGYTF. DNA for the CDR3: TGTGCCAGCAGCTGGGGGACAGGGGGCGAGGGCTACACCTTC.

This CDR3 reads CASSAGGGGRFVNEQFF. The CDR3 nucleotides are TGTGCCAGCAGCGCCGGAGGGGGGGGGCGGTTTGTGAATGAGCAGTTCTTC. This chain uses TRBV9 with TRBJ2-1; D is possibly TRBD2 (7 bases). CDR1 and CDR2 from the germline V gene are SGDLS and YYNGEE. The CDR3 totals 17 residues. The ends were cut back, 3 bases at V and 7 bases at J, with 23 bases in the middle.

This clone was found once. The V gene is TRBV5-1, the J gene TRBJ1-2; 8 bases match TRBD1. Germline loops: CDR1 SGHRS, CDR2 YFSETQ. The V segment lost 2 bases and the J segment 3 bases; nucleotides outside the gene matches: 3. The CDR3 spans 14 residues. CDR3 region: CASSLQGGDYGYTF. CDR3 coding DNA: TGCGCCAGCAGCTTACAGGGGGGGGACTATGGCTACACCTTC.

This chain connects TRBV4-2 to TRBJ2-1; TRBD1 aligns across 8 bases. J was trimmed by 5 bases and V by 4 bases; bases with no gene match: 10. The CDR3 consists of 16 residues. CDR1 and CDR2 from the germline V gene are LGHNA and YNFKEQ. CDR3 in amino acids: CASSLTDRGRDNEQFF. DNA of the CDR3: TGTGCCAGCAGCCTTACCGACAGGGGTCGGGACAATGAGCAGTTCTTC.

This clone occurred once. The CDR3 DNA sequence: TGTGCCAGCAGCCCGGGCTCCTACGAGCAGTACTTC. It encodes CASSPGSYEQYF. The J gene is TRBJ2-7, the V gene TRBV2; D is unresolved. Germline CDR1 reads SNHLY; CDR2 reads FYNNEI. This CDR3 has 12 amino acids. The germline V and J ends were trimmed by 6 bases and 0 bases, with 6 bases remaining between them.

The DNA for the CDR3 is TGTGCCAGCAGCCGACAGGGTTATTCACCCCTCCACTTT. Translating gives CASSRQGYSPLHF. The V call is TRBV14, the J call TRBJ1-6; TRBD1 matches 7 bases. Germline V gene sequence: CDR1 SGHDN, CDR2 FVKESK. Trimming at V came to 4 bases and at J to 8 bases, leaving 2 bases not matched to a gene. This CDR3 has 13 amino acids.